The sequence of this T cell receptor (beta chain) was determined in a study of T cell repertoires in cytomegalovirus infection. About the study: Through public TCR beta signatures, both CMV infection and matching HLA type were indicated. Findings and limits, study-wide: HLA-C-restricted CMV-specific TCR beta clonotypes were dominant in the ex vivo response.

The ends were cut back, 7 bases at V and 5 bases at J, with 23 bases in the middle. This CDR3 contains 16 residues. The germline V gene has CDR1 MNHNS and CDR2 SASEGT. One entry per CDR3 protein, called by TCRdb with MiXCR from the reads. The data contain roughly 280,000 distinct CDR3 sequences, 9.1% of them seen just once; the ten biggest clones take up over 13%. This clonotype was found many times. Its antigen is undetermined. The chain links TRBV6-1 to TRBJ1-1, with D possibly being TRBD1 (5 bases). Sequenced sample: PBMCs. This receptor was identified in a human donor in good health (CMV status not recorded). Some clones in this sample may be carry-over from other donors' samples. The CDR3 sequence: CASIPLTALKGTEAFF. CDR3 nucleotides: TGTGCCAGCATTCCCTTGACAGCGCTAAAAGGGACTGAAGCTTTCTTT.